The T cell receptor (beta chain) described here comes from a study of T cells in Graves' hyperthyroidism and ophthalmopathy. About the research overall: Peripheral blood sampling occurred at initial diagnosis, before any treatment. Findings of the study overall: Blood also contained most expanded thyroid clonotypes above 0.001. Ophthalmopathy was separated from stable hyperthyroidism by a 13 V-J model. The model's output predicted ophthalmopathy at a median of 6.5 months prior to onset.

This clonotype was recorded at least ten times. The target antigen is unknown. Germline CDR1 is KGHSH and CDR2 is LQKENI. With 2 bases clipped from V and 13 bases from J, the junction kept 18 bases outside the gene matches. CDR3 length: 16 residues. Template material for amplifying TCR beta CDR3 regions consisted of RNA transcripts. Initially, a first-round RT-PCR of the TCR CDR3 employed the HTBI primer set. MiXCR was run by TCRdb on the multiplex PCR reads, yielding one entry per CDR3 protein. In the table there are under 300,000 distinct CDR3 sequences, 13% to 15% of which are singletons. The genes are TRBV18 and TRBJ1-1; 8 bases agree with TRBD1. The sample taken for sequencing was blood. The sequence came from a woman in her 50s with Graves' hyperthyroidism that later progressed to Graves' ophthalmopathy. Here the CDR3 DNA reads TGTGCCAGCTCACCAGACAGGGGACTAAACACTGAGAAGCTTTTCTTT. This codes for CASSPDRGLNTEKLFF.